Each of the 14 T cell receptor beta chains below was sequenced from the same sample in a study of blood T cells in healthy people across ages. A second about 7 to 12 cycle PCR used barcoded and J-beta primers. Using its own MiXCR run on the 5' RACE reads, TCRdb lists one record per CDR3 protein. The sample lists about 1 million distinct CDR3 sequences, 40% to 55% seen once, with under 20% in the top ten. Sequenced sample: blood. The receptors originated from a woman aged 55-69 years in good health.

V gene TRBV20-1 combines with J gene TRBJ2-1, with D perhaps being TRBD1 or TRBD2 (5 bases each). The germline V gene encodes CDR1 DFQATT and CDR2 SNEGSKA (reference sequence). This CDR3 contains 15 residues. Trimming left V 6 bases short and J 1 base short, with 16 bases between. CDR3 DNA sequence: TGCAGTGCCCCTCCGAGTGGGGGATCCTACAATGAGCAGTTCTTC. Encoded protein: CSAPPSGGSYNEQFF.

J is TRBJ2-1 and V is TRBV27, with D hard to call. CDR3 length: 14 residues. CDR1 is MNHEY and CDR2 is SMNVEV in the germline V gene (reference sequence). The V gene lost 4 bases and the J gene lost 4 bases, with 11 bases spanning the gap. The CDR3, as DNA: TGTGCCAGCAGTTCCCTACAGACTTACAATGAGCAGTTCTTC. It translates to CASSSLQTYNEQFF.

The chain uses TRBV10-3 and TRBJ2-7, with 11 bases aligning to TRBD2. Trimming cost V 10 bases and J 0 bases; bases outside gene matches: 8. CDR1 ENHRY and CDR2 SYGVKD come from the germline V gene. The CDR3 length is 15 residues. The CDR3 DNA sequence: TGTGCCACCCGACCTAGCGGGGGGAGCTCCTACGAGCAGTACTTC. Translated, it gives CATRPSGGSSYEQYF.

The chain carries TRBV20-1 and TRBJ1-4; TRBD1 might be the D (5 bases). Germline V gives CDR1 DFQATT, CDR2 SNEGSKA (reference sequence). This CDR3 has 13 residues. Trimming removed 6 bases at V and 8 bases at J, with 16 bases between. In nucleotides, the CDR3 is TGCAGTGCGCCGCCGGGGCCGGGGGAAAAACTGTTTTTT. It specifies CSAPPGPGEKLFF.

The V gene is TRBV27, the J gene TRBJ2-7; D possibly uses TRBD1 or TRBD2 (5 bases each). CDR1 and CDR2 (germline): MNHEY, SMNVEV (reference sequence). The CDR3 covers 15 residues. V gave up 10 bases and J gave up 3 bases, with 22 bases separating them. CDR3 nucleotide sequence: TGTGCCACAACTCCCGGGGCAGGGAATTTCTACGAGCAGTACTTC. Protein: CATTPGAGNFYEQYF.

V gene TRBV12-3 or TRBV12-4 combines with J gene TRBJ2-5; a possible D gene is TRBD1 (6 bases). CDR3 length: 14 amino acids. Between the trimmed V and J ends, which lost 3 bases and 11 bases, there was a span of 19 bases. This chain's CDR3 is CASSFRIQGTEQYF. CDR3 bases: TGTGCCAGCAGTTTCCGGATACAGGGTACGGAGCAGTACTTC.

The chain couples TRBV11-2 to TRBJ1-1, with 9 bases aligning to TRBD1. Trimming took 1 base from V and 1 from J; bases not matched to a gene: 7. The CDR3 has 17 residues. In germline, CDR1 is SGHAT, CDR2 FQNNGV. CDR3 nucleotides: TGTGCCAGCAGCTTAGCAGGGACAGGGACCGGGAACACTGAAGCTTTCTTT. It is translated as CASSLAGTGTGNTEAFF. Based on the CDR3 plus reference TRBV11-2 and TRBJ1-1, the full variable domain is EAGVAQSPRYKIIEKRQSVAFWCNPISGHATLYWYQQILGQGPKLLIQFQNNGVVDDSQLPKDRFSAERLKGVDSTLKIQPAKLEDSAVYLCASSLAGTGTGNTEAFFGQGTRLTVV.

This clonotype has only a few counts. This chain links TRBV12-3 or TRBV12-4 with TRBJ2-7, with 7 bases lining up with TRBD2. Trimming took 3 bases from V and 3 from J; bases not matched to a gene: 5. This CDR3 has 14 residues. The CDR3 is CASSLIAGVYEQYF. Here the CDR3 DNA reads TGTGCCAGCAGTTTGATTGCGGGAGTCTACGAGCAGTACTTC.

The genes are TRBV10-3 and TRBJ2-1; D call uncertain. CDR1 and CDR2 from the germline V gene are ENHRY and SYGVKD. The CDR3 contains 13 residues. Trimming shortened V by 6 bases and J by 6 bases, and 12 bases separated the two germline ends. The CDR3 DNA sequence: TGTGCCATCAGAAGTGAGGTGGGCAATGAGCAGTTCTTC. Its translation: CAIRSEVGNEQFF.

The gene calls are TRBV15 and TRBJ1-2; D perhaps matches TRBD1 (6 bases). CDR1 is LNHNV, CDR2 YYDKDF, per germline (reference sequence). CDR3 length equals 14 residues. V was pared by 0 bases and J by 8 bases, with 13 bases between. CDR3 region: CATSRDRGAEGYTF. CDR3 nucleotides: TGTGCCACCAGCAGAGATCGGGGGGCAGAAGGCTACACCTTC. The whole variable domain, remainder taken from reference TRBV15 and TRBJ1-2, is DAMVIQNPRYQVTQFGKPVTLSCSQTLNHNVMYWYQQKSSQAPKLLFHYYDKDFNNEADTPDNFQSRRPNTSFCFLDIRSPGLGDTAMYLCATSRDRGAEGYTFGSGTRLTVV.

V is TRBV10-3 and J is TRBJ2-3, with D unresolved. CDR3 length: 14 amino acids. Germline-derived CDR1 and CDR2 are ENHRY and SYGVKD. V was trimmed by 7 bases and J by 6 bases, leaving 17 bases between them. CDR3 in DNA: TGTGCCATCAAAAACCAAGAGAAGAGGGATACGCAGTATTTT. Its translation is CAIKNQEKRDTQYF.

The chain couples TRBV2 to TRBJ2-7, with 9 bases fitting TRBD2. The end of the DNA aligns better with TRBJ2-1, so the J call may be wrong. This CDR3 comprises 14 residues. Germline V gene data show CDR1 as SNHLY and CDR2 as FYNNEI. In nucleotides, the CDR3 is TGTGCCAGCAGTGTGACTAGCGGTGTAGGTGAGCAGTTCTTC. Amino acid sequence: CASSVTSGVGEQFF.

This clonotype was detected ten times or more. The chain combines TRBV29-1 with TRBJ2-3, with 11 bases identical to TRBD2. With 5 bases clipped from V and 2 bases from J, the junction kept 6 bases outside the gene matches. The V gene's germline CDR1 is SQVTM and CDR2 ANQGSEA. The CDR3 contains 15 residues. The CDR3 loop is CSVSGTSGLTDTQYF. Here the CDR3 DNA reads TGCAGCGTTTCCGGGACTAGCGGTCTCACAGATACGCAGTATTTT.

In regard to this clonotype: The germline gene is not matched at one end of the junction; a read error may be the cause. The J gene is TRBJ2-7, the V gene TRBV28, with D perhaps TRBD1 or TRBD2 (6 bases each). In germline, CDR1 is MDHEN, CDR2 SYDVKM. The CDR3 extends over 14 amino acids. For the CDR3, the DNA is TGTGCCGGCAGTTTATGGGGGGCGGTTTACGAGCAGTACTTC. It is translated as CAGSLWGAVYEQYF.